One TCR beta chain is described in this entry. What it binds is not known. This CDR3 has 14 amino acids. Trimming cost V 2 bases and J 10 bases, with 12 bases left between them. Germline V gives CDR1 MDHEN, CDR2 SYDVKM. The repertoire was sequenced with immunoSEQ multiplex PCR; TCRdb's copy has only in-frame clones and lacks some. The table has 25,000 or so clones, 82% seen once; the top ten hold over 4%. These data belong to a study of T cells in localized non-small cell lung cancer. Study results and limitations: Appearances in adjacent lung were noted for a median roughly 50 of the top 100 tumor clones.

J is TRBJ1-6 and V is TRBV28; no firm D call. Sequenced here: peripheral blood, sampled before any cancer treatment. This TCR derives from a woman aged 40-70 years with stage I lung adenocarcinoma. CDR3 DNA sequence: TGTGCCAGCAGTTTACCCAATCGTTGGTCACCCCTCCACTTT. Translated: CASSLPNRWSPLHF.